What follows is one TCR beta chain and its context. Vbeta (60) and Jbeta (13) primers were used in the PCR. Generated by immunoSEQ multiplex PCR, the TCRdb table keeps only in-frame clones and is missing some. The sample gives 90,000 to 130,000 clones, over 60% of which show up once; 2.2% is in the top ten. This entry belongs to a study of cytomegalovirus exposure and HLA in healthy donors. The CDR3 length is 18 residues. J lost 2 bases, V lost 6 bases, and 17 bases had no gene match. The germline gives CDR1 MRHNA, CDR2 SNTAGT. Sequenced sample: PBMCs. This chain connects TRBV6-4 to TRBJ2-5, with 8 bases that match TRBD1. The receptor comes from a young woman in good health and CMV-seronegative. The DNA of the CDR3 is TGTGCCAGCAGCGAAGGGGCGCTGGACAGGGCTATACAAGAGACCCAGTACTTC. Translating gives CASSEGALDRAIQETQYF.